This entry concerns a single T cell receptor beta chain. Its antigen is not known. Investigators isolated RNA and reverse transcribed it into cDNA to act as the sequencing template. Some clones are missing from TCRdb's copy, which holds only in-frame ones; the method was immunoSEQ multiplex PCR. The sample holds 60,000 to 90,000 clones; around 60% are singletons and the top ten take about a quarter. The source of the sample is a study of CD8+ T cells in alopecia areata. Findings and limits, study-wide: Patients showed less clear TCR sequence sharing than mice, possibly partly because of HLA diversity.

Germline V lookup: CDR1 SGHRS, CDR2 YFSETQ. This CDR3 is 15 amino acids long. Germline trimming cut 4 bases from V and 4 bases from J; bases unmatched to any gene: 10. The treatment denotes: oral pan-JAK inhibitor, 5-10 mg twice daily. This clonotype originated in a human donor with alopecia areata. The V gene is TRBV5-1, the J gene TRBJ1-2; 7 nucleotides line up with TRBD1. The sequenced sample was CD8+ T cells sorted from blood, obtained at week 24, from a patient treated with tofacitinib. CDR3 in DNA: TGCGCCAGCAGCCTCAGTCCCGAGGGGGCCTATGGCTACACCTTC. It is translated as CASSLSPEGAYGYTF.